The source of this T cell receptor beta chain is a study of sequential checkpoint blockade in melanoma. Background on the study: Randomization was 1:1 between first-line nivolumab→ipilimumab and ipilimumab→nivolumab. Maintenance nivolumab came after either treatment sequence.

TCRdb's table, derived via immunoSEQ multiplex PCR, lists solely in-frame clones and lacks some. Of several thousand clones in the sample, around 75% were seen once. Treatment: randomized to nivolumab then ipilimumab (arm A) or the reverse (arm B). No patient had prior DNA-damaging chemotherapy. PBMC sorting kept live CD3+CD8+ cells without CD19 or CD56. Germline CDR1 reads SGHNT; CDR2 reads YYREEE (reference sequence). This CDR3 spans 15 amino acids. After removal of 0 bases from V and 10 bases from J, the junction contained 6 bases not matched to a gene. This TCR came from a human donor with melanoma. The starting material was CD8+ T cells sorted from blood (inferred from file names), obtained from a patient given nivolumab and ipilimumab in sequence. The genes are TRBV5-4 and TRBJ2-1; TRBD1 agrees at 11 bases. The CDR3 DNA sequence: TGTGCCAGCAGCTTGGATGGGACAGGGGGGGAGGAGCAGTTCTTC. Its protein product is CASSLDGTGGEEQFF.